This TCR beta chain was captured in a study of T cells in Graves' hyperthyroidism and ophthalmopathy. Exclusion of a patient resulted from uncontrolled infection, other autoimmune disease, pregnancy or lactation. Overall study findings and caveats: Ophthalmopathy was told apart from stable hyperthyroidism by a 13 V-J model.

There are a few counts of this clonotype. Its antigen is currently unknown. Amplified TCR beta CDR3 regions derived from RNA transcripts. When the TCR CDR3 underwent first-round RT-PCR, the HTBI primer set was used. TCRdb used MiXCR to reprocess the multiplex PCR reads, holding one entry per CDR3 protein. This table has 450,000 to 550,000 distinct CDR3 sequences, approximately 25% appearing once. The sequenced sample was blood. This TCR derives from a woman under 40 with Graves' ophthalmopathy.

In DNA form, the CDR3 reads TGCGCCAGCAGCTTCGGCCCGACCCTCACAGGGGAGCTGTTTTTT. It yields the protein CASSFGPTLTGELFF. This chain uses TRBV5-1 with TRBJ2-2; D unclear. Germline V gene data show CDR1 as SGHRS and CDR2 as YFSETQ. The CDR3 runs 15 residues. The V end lost 2 bases, the J end lost 8 bases, and 16 bases lay between the germline ends.